This TCR beta chain came from a study of blood T cell repertoires in COVID-19. Study details: Samples taken during acute and convalescent COVID-19 were collected in the United States, Italy and Spain.

Germline V gene data show CDR1 as SGHAT and CDR2 as FQDESV (reference sequence). Trimming removed 1 base from V and 8 bases from J; junction bases left unmatched: 8. The CDR3 consists of 16 residues. Original processing notes: Estimation of nucleated cell counts was performed using reference gene primer amplification. TCRdb keeps only in-frame clones here, not all; method: immunoSEQ multiplex PCR. The V and J calls and the clone size are those of that table, but D and trimming were determined from the DNA. The repertoire consists of approximately 100,000 clones, with approximately 88% occurring once and the leading ten covering about 11%.

The receptor comes from a human donor in a cohort sampled during active COVID-19. The rearrangement joins TRBV11-1 to TRBJ2-1; 10 nucleotides align to TRBD1. The sample was peripheral blood. The CDR3 bases are TGTGCCAGCAGCTTAGACGGACAGGGGGTTTTGGATGAGCAGTTCTTC. It is translated as CASSLDGQGVLDEQFF. Using reference TRBV11-1 and TRBJ2-1 for the parts outside the CDR3, the full variable domain is EAEVAQSPRYKITEKSQAVAFWCDPISGHATLYWYRQILGQGPELLVQFQDESVVDDSQLPKDRFSAERLKGVDSTLKIQPAELGDSAMYLCASSLDGQGVLDEQFFGPGTRLTVL.